Shown below are 19 T cell receptor beta chains from a single sample sequenced in a study of blood T cell repertoires in COVID-19 (dated by TCRdb to 2018 to 2020). Library method: the immunoSEQ multiplex PCR assay. Held by TCRdb, this immuneACCESS table contains in-frame sequences only and omits some clones. Under half of the omission traces to an unresolved V gene where checked; the cause of the rest is unknown. Present in this sample are some 75,000 clones, roughly 90% of which were seen just once. The top ten clones comprise 6.9% of the sample. The sample taken for sequencing was peripheral blood. These receptors originate from a human donor in a cohort sampled during active COVID-19.

The chain uses TRBV25-1 and TRBJ2-7; 9 nucleotides agree with TRBD2. CDR3 size: 14 residues. The V gene's germline CDR1 is MGHDK and CDR2 SYGVNS. V lost 8 bases, J lost 12 bases, and 17 bases stayed unmatched. This chain's CDR3 is CASSEAGGGGGVYF. In DNA form, the CDR3 reads TGTGCCAGCTCCGAGGCGGGAGGGGGCGGTGGGGTGTACTTC.

In the case of this clone: The germline gene is not matched at one end of the junction; a read error may be the cause. The V gene is TRBV3-1 (or the pseudogene TRBV3-2), the J gene TRBJ1-1, with 7 bases aligning to TRBD1. Germline assignment: CDR1 LGHDT and CDR2 YNNKEL (reference sequence). This CDR3 has 14 amino acids. The CDR3 region has the DNA TGTGCCAGCAGTCAAGGGGGCGTGGGCACTGAAGCTTTCTTT. It yields the protein CASSQGGVGTEAFF.

The chain links TRBV14 to TRBJ2-3; D is unclear. The CDR3 contains 13 residues. Trimming removed 5 bases at V and 3 bases at J, with 9 bases between. The germline V gene has CDR1 SGHDN and CDR2 FVKESK. CDR3 bases: TGTGCCAGCAGCAGCCAAATAACAGATACGCAGTATTTT. Protein sequence: CASSSQITDTQYF. Variable domain in full (rest from reference TRBV14 and TRBJ2-3): EAGVTQFPSHSVIEKGQTVTLRCDPISGHDNLYWYRRVMGKEIKFLLHFVKESKQDESGMPNNRFLAERTGGTYSTLKVQPAELEDSGVYFCASSSQITDTQYFGPGTRLTVL.

A single count supports this clone. V is TRBV10-3 and J is TRBJ2-2, with 11 bases aligning to TRBD2. Germline CDR1 ENHRY, CDR2 SYGVKD. Trimming at V came to 10 bases and at J to 4 bases, leaving 17 bases not matched to a gene. This CDR3 contains 18 residues. CDR3: CATHPHLAGGGGTGELFF. The CDR3 DNA is TGTGCCACCCATCCCCACCTAGCGGGGGGCGGGGGCACCGGGGAGCTGTTTTTT.

The chain has TRBV5-1 and TRBJ1-1; D remains ambiguous. The CDR3 consists of 15 residues. V lost 6 bases and J lost 4, with 19 bases in between. Per the germline V gene, CDR1 is SGHRS and CDR2 is YFSETQ. CDR3 sequence reads: CASTGDLAGSTEAFF. CDR3 DNA sequence: TGCGCCAGCACGGGAGACTTAGCCGGGAGCACTGAAGCTTTCTTT.

The chain joins TRBV5-1 to TRBJ2-5; 12 nucleotides align to TRBD2. Unmatched junction bases numbered 5, after V lost 4 bases and J lost 1 base. Germline-derived CDR1 and CDR2 are SGHRS and YFSETQ. The CDR3 sequence is 16 residues long. CDR3 nucleotide sequence: TGCGCCAGCAGCAGAACTAGCGGGGGGATCCAAGAGACCCAGTACTTC. Translating it yields CASSRTSGGIQETQYF.

This clone appeared a single time. CDR3 nucleotides: TGCGCCAGCAGCCAGTTCCGGGGGGGGTCCTACAATGAGCAGTTCTTC. This sequence encodes CASSQFRGGSYNEQFF. The chain carries TRBV4-3 and TRBJ2-1; 8 bases map to TRBD2. Per the germline V gene, CDR1 is LGHNA and CDR2 is YSLEER. J gave up 1 base and V 3 bases, and 5 bases lay outside the gene matches. CDR3 size: 16 residues.

This clone occurred once. The junction departs from the called germline gene at one end, perhaps through a read error. This chain connects TRBV7-7 to TRBJ2-2; D not resolved. Germline CDR1 and CDR2: SSHAT and FNYEAQ (reference sequence). The CDR3 is 15 amino acids. This chain's CDR3 is CASSLLFSDTGELFF. The CDR3 bases are TGTGCTAGCAGCTTATTGTTCTCTGACACCGGGGAGCTGTTTTTT.

This clone has only one observation. V is TRBV6-1 and J is TRBJ2-7; D is ambiguous. V was trimmed by 0 bases and J by 7 bases, leaving 16 bases between them. Germline V CDR1 and CDR2: MNHNS, SASEGT. The CDR3 sequence is 15 residues long. CDR3 sequence (DNA): TGTGCCAGCAGTGAAGCTGTCTCCCTCCCGAGGGAGCAGTACTTC. It encodes CASSEAVSLPREQYF.

The genes are TRBV21-1 and TRBJ2-7; the table's D gene call, TRBD2, was not cross checked with the DNA. TRBV21-1 is a recognized pseudogene. The CDR3 length is 12 residues. The CDR3 spells CASSQAYYEQYF. The DNA for the CDR3 is TGTGCCAGCAGCCAAGCGTACTACGAGCAGTACTTC.

The chain couples TRBV24-1 to TRBJ1-2; 8 positions match TRBD1. V was clipped by 3 bases and J by 6 bases; unmatched bases: 8. Germline V gives CDR1 KGHDR, CDR2 SFDVKD. This CDR3 spans 15 amino acids. The CDR3 DNA follows: TGTGCCACCAGTGATCCAAGACAGGGGCCGGATGGCTACACCTTC. Its translation is CATSDPRQGPDGYTF.

The gene calls are TRBV5-4 and TRBJ2-1; D is possibly TRBD1 (5 bases). Between the trimmed V and J ends, which lost 4 bases and 6 bases, there was a span of 14 bases. Germline V gene sequence: CDR1 SGHNT, CDR2 YYREEE (reference sequence). The CDR3 has 14 amino acids. The CDR3, as DNA: TGTGCCAGCAGCCCAGACAGCTCAAGCAATGAGCAGTTCTTC. Translation gives CASSPDSSSNEQFF.

In the case of this clone: The same CDR3 arises from other DNA sequences in this sample as well. The chain has TRBV7-2 and TRBJ2-5, with 12 bases matching TRBD2. Per the germline V gene, CDR1 is SGHTA and CDR2 is FQGNSA. The CDR3 length is 14 residues. Losses at the gene ends were 5 bases for V and 5 bases for J; bases not matched to a gene: 3. The CDR3 DNA reads as TGTGCCAGCAGCGCTAGCGGGGGGGCCGAGACCCAGTACTTC. This encodes CASSASGGAETQYF.

The rearrangement links TRBV28 to TRBJ1-6, with no clear D. The CDR3 is made up of 13 amino acids. V lost 3 bases to trimming and J lost 10 bases, with 10 bases between them. Germline lookup yields CDR1 MDHEN and CDR2 SYDVKM. CDR3 nucleotides: TGTGCCAGCAGTTTCAAAGACAACTCACCCCTCCACTTT. Translated, it gives CASSFKDNSPLHF.

The chain uses TRBV14 and TRBJ1-5; the D gene is possibly TRBD1 (6 bases). Germline values: CDR1 SGHDN, CDR2 FVKESK. Trimming pared 4 bases from V and 3 bases from J, leaving 10 bases between. The CDR3 contains 14 residues. For the CDR3, the DNA is TGTGCCAGCAGCCTGGGGGGGCTCAATCAGCCCCAGCATTTT. It yields the protein CASSLGGLNQPQHF.

The DNA of the CDR3 is TGTGCCAGCAGCTTAGGTCCGGGATTAGGAAACACCATATATTTT. It is translated as CASSLGPGLGNTIYF. The rearrangement joins TRBV7-7 to TRBJ1-3; D is unclear. The V end was cut by 1 base, the J end by 4 bases, with 11 bases between. This CDR3 is built from 15 residues. Per germline, CDR1 SSHAT and CDR2 FNYEAQ (reference sequence).

The chain has TRBV5-1 and TRBJ2-2; 9 bases fit TRBD2. The germline gives CDR1 SGHRS, CDR2 YFSETQ. Unmatched junction bases numbered 12, after V lost 4 bases and J lost 5 bases. This CDR3 spans 17 amino acids. The chain's CDR3 is CASSLKGSGGTTGELFF. Here the CDR3 DNA reads TGCGCCAGCAGCCTCAAGGGGAGCGGGGGGACTACCGGGGAGCTGTTTTTT.

The genes are TRBV9 and TRBJ1-2; 7 bases are shared with TRBD1. V lost 4 bases and J lost 4; bases outside the gene matches: 13. The CDR3 is made up of 16 amino acids. CDR1 is SGDLS, CDR2 YYNGEE, per germline. CDR3 sequence reads: CASSREMTGITYGYTF. CDR3 bases: TGTGCCAGCAGCCGAGAAATGACAGGGATTACCTATGGCTACACCTTC.

The chain joins TRBV7-2 to TRBJ2-7, with unresolved D. Germline values: CDR1 SGHTA, CDR2 FQGNSA. CDR3 length: 14 residues. Trimming took 1 base from V and 2 from J, leaving 9 bases between them. DNA for the CDR3: TGTGCCAGCAGCTTAGTAATATTCCCCTACGAGCAGTACTTC. Translation gives CASSLVIFPYEQYF. Variable domain in full (rest from reference TRBV7-2 and TRBJ2-7): GAGVSQSPSNKVTEKGKDVELRCDPISGHTALYWYRQSLGQGLEFLIYFQGNSAPDKSGLPSDRFSAERTGGSVSTLTIQRTQQEDSAVYLCASSLVIFPYEQYFGPGTRLTVT.